The sequence of this T cell receptor (beta chain) was determined in a study of OX40 agonist ivuxolimab in advanced cancers. Overall study findings and caveats: CD8+ T cells were the subset that, on average, had more expanded clones than CD4+.

Repertoires were generated with immunoSEQ multiplex PCR, while TCRdb's copy carries only in-frame clones and drops some. The table shows under 20,000 clones, with 60% to 85% occurring only once. With respect to this clone: Its antigen is undetermined.

This CDR3 is 16 amino acids long. Germline V lookup: CDR1 SEHNR, CDR2 FQNEAQ (reference sequence). The V end lost 1 base, the J end lost 2 bases, and 14 bases lay between the germline ends. The material sequenced was CD4+ or CD8+ T cells sorted from blood, taken in a trial of the OX40 agonist ivuxolimab. V usage is TRBV7-9 and J usage is TRBJ2-5; D remains unclear. The TCR originated in an adult with an advanced solid tumor such as melanoma, head and neck, liver or kidney cancer. CDR3 region: CASSLVYGFGQETQYF. The CDR3 DNA sequence: TGTGCCAGCAGCTTAGTGTATGGGTTCGGGCAAGAGACCCAGTACTTC.